This is a list of T cell receptor beta chains from one sample in a study of blood T cell repertoires in COVID-19. Some clones are missing from TCRdb's copy, which holds only in-frame ones; the method was immunoSEQ multiplex PCR. Among 60,000 or so clones listed, roughly 85% were seen once. The sequenced sample consisted of peripheral blood. These receptors were collected from a human donor in a cohort sampled during active COVID-19. CDR3s include the opening cysteine and the closing phenylalanine or tryptophan. A D gene is named only where the DNA matches it firmly. Clone size appears in some rows only: once, few, many, or a class for an expanded clone.

CDR3 protein | CDR3 DNA | V gene | CDR3 length | clone size | J gene | D gene
CASSPGSAGKAYNEQFF | TGCGCCAGCAGCCCTGGTTCGGCAGGGAAAGCCTACAATGAGCAGTTCTTC | TRBV4-1 | 17 | NA | TRBJ2-1 | NA
CASSTEGSDAGNTIYF | TGTGCCAGCAGCACGGAGGGATCCGACGCTGGAAACACCATATATTTT | TRBV11-3 | 16 | NA | TRBJ1-3 | NA
CASRAEKRTDTQYF | TGTGCCAGCAGGGCAGAAAAACGCACAGATACGCAGTATTTT | TRBV2 | 14 | NA | TRBJ2-3 | NA
CASSKAVASRNEQFF | TGTGCCAGCAGTAAGGCGGTAGCAAGTCGCAATGAGCAGTTCTTC | TRBV6-5 | 15 | NA | TRBJ2-1 | NA
CASSAPGTSGLLGTQYF | TGTGCCAGCAGCGCCCCCGGGACTAGCGGGCTACTTGGGACCCAGTACTTC | TRBV6-4 | 17 | NA | TRBJ2-5 | TRBD2
CASSPGGQVNEQFF | TGTGCCAGCAGCCCAGGGGGGCAGGTGAATGAGCAGTTCTTC | TRBV6-4 | 14 | NA | TRBJ2-1 | NA
CASSLGGRLAGGPADTQYF | TGTGCCAGCAGCTTAGGAGGGAGACTAGCGGGGGGTCCTGCAGATACGCAGTATTTT | TRBV7-2 | 19 | NA | TRBJ2-3 | TRBD2
CASSIGWGDQPQHF | TGTGCCAGTAGTATTGGGTGGGGGGATCAGCCCCAGCATTTT | TRBV19 | 14 | once | TRBJ1-5 | NA
CASSPAGTGGVGELFF | TGTGCCAGCTCACCCGCCGGGACAGGGGGCGTCGGGGAGCTGTTTTTT | TRBV18 | 16 | NA | TRBJ2-2 | TRBD1
CATSSGLDTQNEKLFF | TGTGCCACCAGCAGCGGGTTGGACACGCAGAATGAAAAACTGTTTTTT | TRBV15 | 16 | medium-sized | TRBJ1-4 | NA
CASMSRGSGDEAFF | TGTGCCAGCATGTCCAGGGGGTCCGGAGATGAAGCTTTCTTT | TRBV6-7 | 14 | NA | TRBJ1-1 | TRBD1
CASRPGQVEKLFF | TGTGCCAGCAGACCCGGACAGGTTGAAAAACTGTTTTTT | TRBV6-6 | 13 | once | TRBJ1-4 | TRBD1
CASSPPSPGGEQYF | TGTGCCAGCTCACCACCAAGCCCCGGGGGCGAGCAGTACTTC | TRBV18 | 14 | NA | TRBJ2-7 | NA
CASTLISGNTEAFF | TGCGCCAGCACCCTGATCTCGGGGAACACTGAAGCTTTCTTT | TRBV5-1 | 14 | NA | TRBJ1-1 | NA
CASSPHAGTGGETQYF | TGCGCCAGCAGCCCACACGCAGGGACAGGGGGAGAGACCCAGTACTTC | TRBV4-1 | 16 | NA | TRBJ2-5 | TRBD1
CASSPTLPAAGEQYF | TGTGCCAGCAGTCCCACACTCCCAGCCGCAGGCGAGCAGTACTTC | TRBV2 | 15 | NA | TRBJ2-7 | NA
CASARSGGYEQYF | TGTGCCTCCGCCAGGAGCGGGGGCTACGAGCAGTACTTC | TRBV11-3 | 13 | NA | TRBJ2-7 | TRBD2
CASSLGAGGPKEQFF | TGCGCCAGCAGCTTGGGAGCGGGGGGGCCAAAGGAGCAGTTCTTC | TRBV5-1 | 15 | NA | TRBJ2-1 | TRBD2
CASWLGEGGKTQYF | TGTGCCTCTTGGCTGGGCGAAGGGGGAAAGACCCAGTACTTC | TRBV10-3 | 14 | NA | TRBJ2-5 | NA
CASSLGPVETQYF | TGTGCCAGCAGTTTAGGCCCGGTGGAGACCCAGTACTTC | TRBV12-3/TRBV12-4 | 13 | NA | TRBJ2-5 | NA
CASAPGDFEQYF | TGTGCCAGCGCCCCCGGGGACTTCGAGCAGTACTTC | TRBV7-8 | 12 | NA | TRBJ2-7 | NA
CASSLEASEFF | TGTGCCAGCAGCTTAGAGGCTAGCGAGTTCTTC | TRBV7-9 | 11 | NA | TRBJ2-1 | NA
CASSVTASTDTQYF | TGTGCCAGCAGTGTTACAGCTAGCACAGATACGCAGTATTTT | TRBV6-4 | 14 | once | TRBJ2-3 | NA
CASSYNRKQIGDEQFF | TGTGCCAGCAGTTACAACAGGAAGCAGATTGGCGATGAGCAGTTCTTC | TRBV6-2/TRBV6-3 | 16 | NA | TRBJ2-1 | NA
CASSWGGNEKLFF | TGCGCCAGCAGCTGGGGGGGCAATGAAAAACTGTTTTTT | TRBV5-1 | 13 | NA | TRBJ1-4 | NA
CASSLLGTGANVLTF | TGTGCCAGCAGTTTATTAGGGACAGGGGCCAACGTCCTGACTTTC | TRBV27 | 15 | NA | TRBJ2-6 | NA
CSVDSGSGNTIYF | TGCAGCGTTGATTCGGGGAGTGGAAACACCATATATTTT | TRBV29-1 | 13 | NA | TRBJ1-3 | NA
CASSLGQVRYEQYF | TGTGCCAGCAGCTTAGGACAGGTTCGCTACGAGCAGTACTTC | TRBV7-2 | 14 | NA | TRBJ2-7 | NA
CATSDLDGVTGELFF | TGTGCCACCAGTGACCTCGACGGGGTCACCGGGGAGCTGTTTTTT | TRBV24-1 | 15 | NA | TRBJ2-2 | NA
CASSGTGWSGNEQFF | TGTGCCAGCAGCGGGACAGGGTGGAGTGGCAATGAGCAGTTCTTC | TRBV9 | 15 | NA | TRBJ2-1 | TRBD1
CASSQPTSGYNEQFF | TGCGCCAGCAGCCAACCGACTAGCGGGTACAATGAGCAGTTCTTC | TRBV4-1 | 15 | NA | TRBJ2-1 | TRBD2
CASSRGRRGVLVQSYEQYF | TGTGCCAGTAGCCGAGGGAGGCGGGGGGTTCTAGTACAATCCTACGAGCAGTACTTC | TRBV19 | 19 | NA | TRBJ2-7 | TRBD2
CSVEDLQGTSGGQQETQYF | TGCAGCGTTGAAGATCTTCAGGGGACTAGCGGGGGGCAACAAGAGACCCAGTACTTC | TRBV29-1 | 19 | once | TRBJ2-5 | TRBD2
CASSQAPITDTQYF | TGTGCCAGCAGCCAGGCCCCGATCACAGATACGCAGTATTTT | TRBV3-1/TRBV3-2 | 14 | NA | TRBJ2-3 | NA
CASSEWASGGTETQYF | TGTGCCAGCAGTGAGTGGGCTAGCGGGGGGACGGAGACCCAGTACTTC | TRBV2 | 16 | NA | TRBJ2-5 | TRBD2
CSASGRSGGERNTQYF | TGCAGTGCTAGTGGGCGTAGCGGGGGCGAGCGGAATACGCAGTATTTT | TRBV20-1 | 16 | NA | TRBJ2-3 | TRBD2
CASRPGQEYEQYF | TGTGCCAGCAGACCAGGACAGGAGTACGAGCAGTACTTC | TRBV28 | 13 | NA | TRBJ2-7 | TRBD1
CASSSSTSGGTIYEQYF | TGTGCCAGCAGCTCGTCGACTAGCGGGGGGACTATCTACGAGCAGTACTTC | TRBV11-2 | 17 | NA | TRBJ2-7 | TRBD2
CASSHSEGSRSPLHF | TGCGCCAGCAGCCACTCGGAGGGGTCGCGGTCACCCCTCCACTTT | TRBV4-1 | 15 | NA | TRBJ1-6 | NA
CASSLLPGGADSPLHF | TGTGCCAGCAGCCTACTCCCAGGGGGCGCGGATTCACCCCTCCACTTT | TRBV3-1/TRBV3-2 | 16 | NA | TRBJ1-6 | TRBD1
CAIRTGQSRDTEAFF | TGTGCCATCAGAACCGGACAGTCAAGGGACACTGAAGCTTTCTTT | TRBV10-3 | 15 | few | TRBJ1-1 | NA
CSASPGKGYTF | TGCAGTGCTAGTCCGGGGAAAGGCTACACCTTC | TRBV20-1 | 11 | NA | TRBJ1-2 | NA
CASSGQGFHNEQFF | TGTGCCAGCAGTGGCCAGGGGTTTCACAATGAGCAGTTCTTC | TRBV6-2/TRBV6-3 | 14 | NA | TRBJ2-1 | NA
CAISAPAGGSNTEAFF | TGTGCCATCAGCGCCCCAGCCGGAGGCTCGAACACTGAAGCTTTCTTT | TRBV10-3 | 16 | NA | TRBJ1-1 | NA
CASSRTGVSSYEQYF | TGTGCCAGCAGCCGGACAGGGGTTAGTTCCTACGAGCAGTACTTC | TRBV7-8 | 15 | NA | TRBJ2-7 | TRBD1
CASSRTWGGAGTGELFF | TGTGCCAGCAGCCGAACGTGGGGGGGCGCAGGCACCGGGGAGCTGTTTTTT | TRBV3-1/TRBV3-2 | 17 | NA | TRBJ2-2 | NA
CASSLGGGGNTIYF | TGTGCCAGCAGCTTGGGAGGGGGCGGAAACACCATATATTTT | TRBV5-4 | 14 | NA | TRBJ1-3 | TRBD1
CASSGGSALPGNTIYF | TGTGCCAGTAGTGGGGGCTCTGCGTTACCTGGAAACACCATATATTTT | TRBV19 | 16 | NA | TRBJ1-3 | NA
CASLTGTGGWGYTF | TGTGCCAGCCTCACCGGGACAGGGGGCTGGGGCTACACCTTC | TRBV6-6 | 14 | NA | TRBJ1-2 | TRBD1
CASLGGRNEQYF | TGTGCCAGCCTCGGGGGGAGGAACGAGCAGTACTTC | TRBV7-2 | 12 | NA | TRBJ2-7 | TRBD2
CATSDSGDTVAQHF | TGTGCCACCAGTGATTCCGGGGACACGGTGGCCCAGCATTTT | TRBV24-1 | 14 | NA | TRBJ1-5 | NA
CASSLAGVTDTQYF | TGTGCCAGCAGTTTAGCGGGGGTGACAGATACGCAGTATTTT | TRBV6-2/TRBV6-3 | 14 | NA | TRBJ2-3 | TRBD2
CASSRRDRDRYTF | TGTGCCAGCAGTCGCCGGGACAGGGATCGCTACACCTTC | TRBV6-5 | 13 | NA | TRBJ1-2 | TRBD1
CASSLVGGNQPQHF | TGCGCCAGCAGCTTGGTAGGGGGAAATCAGCCCCAGCATTTT | TRBV5-1 | 14 | NA | TRBJ1-5 | NA
CASSLEAGGLTYNEQFF | TGTGCCAGCAGCTTAGAAGCGGGGGGGCTAACCTACAATGAGCAGTTCTTC | TRBV7-2 | 17 | NA | TRBJ2-1 | TRBD2
CASSPAPLDRGAFF | TGTGCCAGCAGCCCCGCCCCCCTGGATCGGGGAGCTTTCTTT | TRBV9 | 14 | few | TRBJ1-1 | NA
CASSLLSGGNSYNEQFF | TGTGCCAGCAGCTTGTTGAGCGGGGGCAACTCCTACAATGAGCAGTTCTTC | TRBV5-4 | 17 | NA | TRBJ2-1 | TRBD2
CASSVGTGAPREQYF | TGTGCCAGCAGCGTAGGGACAGGGGCCCCACGCGAGCAGTACTTC | TRBV9 | 15 | once | TRBJ2-7 | TRBD1
CASSQPGPGYTF | TGTGCCAGCAGCCAGCCAGGTCCTGGCTACACCTTC | TRBV4-2 | 12 | NA | TRBJ1-2 | NA
CASSLFPRTAGETQYF | TGTGCCAGCAGTTTATTCCCCCGGACAGCCGGAGAGACCCAGTACTTC | TRBV27 | 16 | NA | TRBJ2-5 | NA